This T cell receptor beta chain was sequenced for a study of T cells in Graves' hyperthyroidism and ophthalmopathy. The study, taken as a whole, reports: Researchers found most expanded thyroid clonotypes above 0.001 in blood as well.

This clonotype has ten or more counts. Its matching antigen is unknown. The CDR3 runs 16 residues. Germline CDR1 and CDR2: MNHEY and SMNVEV (reference sequence). Trimming shortened V by 5 bases and J by 3 bases, and 17 bases separated the two germline ends. RNA transcripts yielded amplified TCR beta CDR3 regions. In the first-round RT-PCR of the TCR CDR3, the HTBI primer set was used. MiXCR was run by TCRdb on the multiplex PCR reads, yielding one entry per CDR3 protein. The sample has about 320,000 distinct CDR3 sequences; about 15% are singletons. This rearrangement joins TRBV27 to TRBJ1-5; D possibly corresponds to TRBD1 (5 bases). This clonotype was obtained from a man between 25 and 39 years old with Graves' hyperthyroidism. Specimen: blood. As DNA, the CDR3 is TGTGCCAGCAGTCGCGGGACGGACGGCTACAATCAGCCCCAGCATTTT. Its translation: CASSRGTDGYNQPQHF.